A single T cell receptor (beta chain) is shown here with its context. The antigen remains undetermined. Germline-derived CDR1 and CDR2 are MNHEY and SVGAGI. Deletions cut 7 bases from V and 4 bases from J, with 13 bases between. The CDR3 has 13 residues. The entry originates in a study of CD8+ T cells in alopecia areata. Points from the study as a whole: Across lesional scalp, and particularly alopecia totalis/universalis, clonality surpassed that of normal scalp.

Extracted RNA was reverse transcribed into cDNA, the sequencing template. Produced via immunoSEQ multiplex PCR; TCRdb's table is partial and in-frame only. The data show under 300,000 clones, 67% seen once. Sequencing was performed on CD4+ T cells sorted from blood, taken at week 0. The chain links TRBV6-5 to TRBJ2-5, with a possible D match to TRBD1 (6 bases). This TCR was recovered from a human donor with alopecia areata. For the CDR3, the DNA is TGTGCCAGCAAACTGGGGGCGCTAGAGACCCAGTACTTC. Protein product: CASKLGALETQYF.